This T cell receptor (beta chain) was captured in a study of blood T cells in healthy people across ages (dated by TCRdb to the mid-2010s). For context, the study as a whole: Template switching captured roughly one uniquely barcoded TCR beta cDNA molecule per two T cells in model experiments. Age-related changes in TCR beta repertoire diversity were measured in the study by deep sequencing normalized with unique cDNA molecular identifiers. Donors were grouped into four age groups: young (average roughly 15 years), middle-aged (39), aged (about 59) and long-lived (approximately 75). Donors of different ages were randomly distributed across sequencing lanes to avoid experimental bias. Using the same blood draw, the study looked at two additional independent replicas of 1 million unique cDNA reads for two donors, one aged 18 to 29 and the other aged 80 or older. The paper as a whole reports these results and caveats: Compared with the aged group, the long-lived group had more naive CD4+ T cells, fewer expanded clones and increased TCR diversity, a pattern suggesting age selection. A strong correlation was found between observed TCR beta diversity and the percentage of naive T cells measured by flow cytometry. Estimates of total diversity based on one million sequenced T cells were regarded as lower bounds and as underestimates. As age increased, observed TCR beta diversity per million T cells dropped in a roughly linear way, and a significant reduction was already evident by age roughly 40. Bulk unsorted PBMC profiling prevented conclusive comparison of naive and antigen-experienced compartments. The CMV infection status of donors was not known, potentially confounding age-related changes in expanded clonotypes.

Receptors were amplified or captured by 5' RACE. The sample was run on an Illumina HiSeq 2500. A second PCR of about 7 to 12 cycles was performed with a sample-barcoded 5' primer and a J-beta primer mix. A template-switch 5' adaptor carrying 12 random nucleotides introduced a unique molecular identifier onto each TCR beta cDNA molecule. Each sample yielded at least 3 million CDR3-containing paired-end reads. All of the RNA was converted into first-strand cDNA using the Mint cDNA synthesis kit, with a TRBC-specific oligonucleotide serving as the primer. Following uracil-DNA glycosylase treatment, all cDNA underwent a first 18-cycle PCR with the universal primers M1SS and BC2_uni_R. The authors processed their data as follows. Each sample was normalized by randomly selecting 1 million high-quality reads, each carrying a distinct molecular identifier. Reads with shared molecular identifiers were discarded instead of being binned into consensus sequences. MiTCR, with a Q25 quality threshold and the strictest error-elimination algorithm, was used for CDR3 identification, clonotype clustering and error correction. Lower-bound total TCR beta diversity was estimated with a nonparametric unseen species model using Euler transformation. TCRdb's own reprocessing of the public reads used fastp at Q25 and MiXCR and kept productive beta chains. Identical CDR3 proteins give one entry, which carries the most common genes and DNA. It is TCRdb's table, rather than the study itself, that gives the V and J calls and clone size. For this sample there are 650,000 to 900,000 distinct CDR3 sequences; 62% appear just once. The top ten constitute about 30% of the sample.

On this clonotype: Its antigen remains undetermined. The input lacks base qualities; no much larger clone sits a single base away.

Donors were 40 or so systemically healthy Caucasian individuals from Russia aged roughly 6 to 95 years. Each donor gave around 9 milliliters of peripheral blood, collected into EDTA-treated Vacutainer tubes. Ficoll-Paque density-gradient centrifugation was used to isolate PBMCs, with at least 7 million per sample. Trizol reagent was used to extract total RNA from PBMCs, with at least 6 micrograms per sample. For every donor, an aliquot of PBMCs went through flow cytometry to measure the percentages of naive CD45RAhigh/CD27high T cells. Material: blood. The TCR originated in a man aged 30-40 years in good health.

The DNA reads TGTGCCATCGGGACCCCTACTCTTCGGTACTTC. Protein translation: CAIGTPTLRYF. The chain uses TRBV27 and TRBJ2-7; the D gene is possibly TRBD1 or TRBD2, with 5 bases matching each. The germline V gene (reference sequence) supplies CDR1 MNHEY and CDR2 SMNVEV. The CDR3 runs 11 amino acids, cysteine and phenylalanine included. Only the CDR3 portion is preserved as DNA: 33 bases, with reading frame beginning at the first base. V loses 10 bases of germline sequence and J loses 12 bases, and the interval between the two ends is 19 bases.